This is a list of T cell receptor beta chains from one sample in a study of identical twins. TCRdb independently ran MiXCR on the 5' RACE reads; one entry per CDR3 protein. Of about 890,000 distinct CDR3 sequences in the sample, approximately 13% are singletons; the top ten hold about 1.6%. The same data also contributed to another study, on yellow fever vaccine responses in identical twins.

The material sequenced was PBMCs. These receptors came from a woman between 18 and 29 years old in good health. Both conserved end residues are part of each CDR3. The D gene is left open where the match is weak. Part of the rows lack a size; the others show once, few, many or a class for expanded clones.

TRBV18	TRBJ2-1	TRBD1	-	CASSPTGTGVGNEQFF	TGTGCCAGCTCACCAACCGGGACAGGGGTTGGGAATGAGCAGTTCTTC
TRBV7-6	TRBJ2-1	-	-	CASSLGSRLSGNEQFF	TGTGCCAGCAGCTTAGGTAGTCGGCTATCGGGCAATGAGCAGTTCTTC
TRBV3-1	TRBJ2-5	-	-	CASSQVGTGPETQYF	TGTGCCAGCAGCCAAGTAGGTACAGGACCTGAGACCCAGTACTTC
TRBV20-1	TRBJ2-3	-	-	CSRRKDPTDTQYF	TGCAGTCGTCGTAAGGACCCCACAGATACGCAGTATTTT
TRBV20-1	TRBJ2-2	TRBD2	-	CSAPGGGFTGELFF	TGCAGTGCCCCCGGGGGGGGGTTCACCGGGGAGCTGTTTTTT
TRBV29-1	TRBJ2-3	-	-	CSVGLAGAGTDTQYF	TGCAGCGTTGGCTTGGCGGGGGCTGGCACAGATACGCAGTATTTT
TRBV29-1	TRBJ2-5	-	few	CSVYGPGETQYF	TGCAGCGTTTACGGGCCGGGGGAGACCCAGTACTTC
TRBV12-3/TRBV12-4	TRBJ2-5	TRBD2	few	CASSSSWGGQETQYF	TGTGCCAGCAGTTCCTCGTGGGGGGGGCAAGAGACCCAGTACTTC
TRBV9	TRBJ1-1	-	few	CASSPSREGRTFF	TGTGCCAGCAGCCCATCCCGTGAGGGTAGGACTTTCTTT
TRBV11-2	TRBJ2-3	TRBD2	-	CASSLGLAGLRLTDTQYF	TGTGCCAGCAGCTTGGGACTAGCGGGGCTTAGACTCACAGATACGCAGTATTTT
TRBV5-4	TRBJ2-2	TRBD2	-	CASSSLGSGRDTGELFF	TGTGCCAGCAGCTCCCTAGGAAGTGGGAGGGATACCGGGGAGCTGTTTTTT
TRBV20-1	TRBJ2-5	TRBD1	few	CSAGTGMEETQYF	TGCAGTGCTGGGACAGGGATGGAAGAGACCCAGTACTTC
TRBV6-1	TRBJ2-5	TRBD2	few	CASSPRTSGKETQYF	TGTGCCAGCAGTCCTAGGACTAGCGGAAAAGAGACCCAGTACTTC
TRBV4-2	TRBJ2-3	-	-	CASSQTTDTQYF	TGTGCCAGCAGCCAAACTACAGATACGCAGTATTTT
TRBV5-1	TRBJ2-1	-	few	CASRLGVNEQFF	TGCGCCAGCAGGTTGGGGGTCAATGAGCAGTTCTTC
TRBV19	TRBJ2-1	TRBD2	few	CASKKMGLAAGNEQFF	TGTGCCAGTAAAAAGATGGGCCTAGCGGCGGGCAATGAGCAGTTCTTC
TRBV2	TRBJ2-1	-	once	CASTPQQDSPEQLF	TGTGCCAGCACCCCTCAACAGGACTCTCCCGAGCAGCTCTTC
TRBV6-5	TRBJ2-1	-	-	CASSYYSFGGYNEQFF	TGTGCCAGCAGTTACTACTCATTTGGTGGATACAATGAGCAGTTCTTC
TRBV27	TRBJ1-2	-	many	CASSMGGGYTF	TGTGCCAGCAGCATGGGGGGTGGCTACACCTTC
TRBV5-6	TRBJ2-1	TRBD2	-	CASLLLSGLAENNEQFF	TGTGCCAGCCTTTTACTCTCGGGACTAGCGGAAAACAATGAGCAGTTCTTC
TRBV20-1	TRBJ1-3	TRBD1	few	CSAGQGGNTIYF	TGCAGTGCTGGACAGGGAGGAAACACCATATATTTT
TRBV7-9	TRBJ2-3	TRBD2	-	CASSLVSDLAGAVTQYF	TGTGCCAGCAGCTTAGTGTCGGATTTAGCGGGAGCGGTTACGCAGTATTTT
TRBV3-1	TRBJ2-5	-	many	CASSHRGETQYF	TGTGCCAGCAGCCACCGGGGGGAGACCCAGTACTTC
TRBV24-1	TRBJ1-4	TRBD1	-	CATSVRDRDEKLFF	TGTGCCACCAGTGTCCGGGACAGAGATGAAAAACTGTTTTTT
TRBV6-5	TRBJ2-3	-	few	CASSYGQFNTDTQYF	TGTGCCAGCAGCTACGGACAGTTCAACACAGATACGCAGTATTTT
TRBV7-9	TRBJ2-7	-	-	CASSLPEGWGRSYEQYF	TGTGCCAGCAGCTTACCCGAGGGATGGGGGCGATCCTACGAGCAGTACTTC
TRBV28	TRBJ2-4	-	-	CASALAKNIQYF	TGTGCCAGCGCCCTAGCCAAAAACATTCAGTACTTC
TRBV28	TRBJ2-2	TRBD2	few	CASTRTGRGAGGPNTGELFF	TGTGCCAGCACGAGGACAGGCCGGGGTGCGGGAGGGCCAAACACCGGGGAGCTGTTTTTT
TRBV6-9	TRBJ2-1	-	-	CASSYGTFESNNEQFF	TGTGCCAGCAGTTATGGTACCTTTGAGTCGAACAATGAGCAGTTCTTC
TRBV6-1	TRBJ1-1	-	-	CASRNAFVGNEAFF	TGTGCCAGCAGAAACGCCTTCGTGGGGAATGAAGCTTTCTTT
TRBV20-1	TRBJ1-2	TRBD1	-	CSARQGADYGYTF	TGCAGTGCTAGACAGGGGGCGGACTATGGCTACACCTTC
TRBV20-1	TRBJ2-1	-	few	CSAMRDSYNEQFF	TGCAGTGCTATGCGGGACTCCTACAATGAGCAGTTCTTC
TRBV11-2	TRBJ2-7	TRBD2	few	CATHLVAGGSEQYF	TGTGCCACCCATTTAGTAGCGGGAGGAAGCGAGCAGTACTTC
TRBV20-1	TRBJ2-3	TRBD2	-	CTHSQGGTTDTQYF	TGCACCCACTCTCAGGGAGGGACCACAGATACGCAGTATTTT
TRBV27	TRBJ2-1	-	few	CASRVGLLNNEQFF	TGTGCCAGCAGGGTGGGACTTCTGAACAATGAGCAGTTCTTC
TRBV12-3/TRBV12-4	TRBJ2-3	-	few	CASSLTQKKDLGSDTQYF	TGTGCCAGCAGTTTAACACAAAAAAAGGATCTTGGTTCAGATACGCAGTATTTT
TRBV27	TRBJ2-7	-	few	CASSLWARGPSYEQYF	TGTGCCAGCAGTTTATGGGCCCGCGGGCCCTCCTACGAGCAGTACTTC
TRBV20-1	TRBJ1-1	-	many	CSAIGGTEAFF	TGCAGTGCTATCGGCGGCACTGAAGCTTTCTTT
TRBV5-1	TRBJ2-3	TRBD2	few	CASSRTSGDTDTQYF	TGCGCCAGCAGCCGGACTAGCGGGGACACAGATACGCAGTATTTT
TRBV11-2	TRBJ2-1	-	few	CASSSLGRGSYNEQFF	TGTGCCAGCAGCTCCCTGGGCCGGGGCTCCTACAATGAGCAGTTCTTC
TRBV7-9	TRBJ2-7	TRBD2	few	CASSSRRGVDEQYF	TGTGCCAGCAGCTCAAGACGGGGGGTCGACGAGCAGTACTTC
TRBV2	TRBJ2-2	-	few	CASKERTDTGELFF	TGTGCCAGCAAAGAAAGGACAGACACCGGGGAGCTGTTTTTT
TRBV12-3/TRBV12-4	TRBJ1-6	-	many	CASSTGYNSPLHF	TGTGCCAGCAGTACAGGTTATAATTCACCCCTCCACTTT
TRBV12-3/TRBV12-4	TRBJ2-1	-	-	CASSLADPRYNEQFF	TGTGCCAGCAGTTTGGCGGACCCCAGGTACAATGAGCAGTTCTTC
TRBV20-1	TRBJ2-3	TRBD2	-	CSARGGGRGDGDTQYF	TGCAGTGCTAGAGGAGGTGGGCGGGGGGATGGTGATACGCAGTATTTT
TRBV2	TRBJ2-1	-	-	CASSDNKPGEQFF	TGTGCCAGCAGTGATAACAAGCCGGGGGAGCAGTTCTTC
TRBV2	TRBJ2-3	-	few	CASSDDRTDTQYF	TGTGCCAGCAGTGATGACAGGACAGATACGCAGTATTTT
TRBV4-1	TRBJ2-5	TRBD2	few	CASSRVAGGQETQYF	TGCGCCAGCAGCCGAGTAGCGGGGGGCCAAGAGACCCAGTACTTC
TRBV3-1	TRBJ2-1	-	few	CASSQQGGWNEQFF	TGTGCCAGCAGCCAGCAGGGGGGCTGGAATGAGCAGTTCTTC
TRBV18	TRBJ2-4	TRBD2	-	CASSRSGGAAKNIQYF	TGTGCCAGCTCACGTAGCGGGGGGGCCGCCAAAAACATTCAGTACTTC
TRBV6-5	TRBJ2-2	TRBD2	-	CASSYVWRGGTGELFF	TGTGCCAGCAGTTACGTCTGGCGGGGGGGAACCGGGGAGCTGTTTTTT
TRBV2	TRBJ2-1	TRBD2	-	CAICVTAKTSGKYNEQFF	TGTGCCATCTGTGTGACGGCCAAGACTAGCGGAAAGTACAATGAGCAGTTCTTC